This is a list of T cell receptor beta chains from one sample in a study of blood T cell repertoires in COVID-19. This table comes from immunoSEQ multiplex PCR, and its TCRdb copy is limited to in-frame clones, with some not included. The sample records about 150,000 clones, around 89% being singletons. Sample: peripheral blood. The receptors come from a man aged 55 to 70 with active or convalescent COVID-19. Both conserved end residues are part of each CDR3. The D gene is left open where the match is weak. A row's size may be missing; if present it is once, few, many or a size class.

clone_size: .; j_call: TRBJ1-5; d_call: TRBD1; v_call: TRBV28; cdr3_nt: TGTGCCAGCAGTCCAACCGGGACAGGGATTCAGCCCCAGCATTTT; cdr3_aa: CASSPTGTGIQPQHF
clone_size: .; j_call: TRBJ2-4; d_call: .; v_call: TRBV6-1; cdr3_nt: TGTGCCAGCAGTGAACTCGGTGGCAAAAACATTCAGTACTTC; cdr3_aa: CASSELGGKNIQYF
clone_size: .; j_call: TRBJ2-1; d_call: TRBD1; v_call: TRBV18; cdr3_nt: TGTGCCAGCTCACCAAGGGACAGCTCCTACAATGAGCAGTTCTTC; cdr3_aa: CASSPRDSSYNEQFF
clone_size: .; j_call: TRBJ2-7; d_call: TRBD2; v_call: TRBV30; cdr3_nt: TGTGCCTGGAGTGCGACCCGGGTCTTCATAGGACTAGCGGGACTTACCTACGAGCAGTACTTC; cdr3_aa: CAWSATRVFIGLAGLTYEQYF
clone_size: .; j_call: TRBJ2-1; d_call: .; v_call: TRBV19; cdr3_nt: TGTGCCAGTAGGACAGCACAGGGTTACAATGAGCAGTTCTTC; cdr3_aa: CASRTAQGYNEQFF
clone_size: .; j_call: TRBJ2-7; d_call: TRBD2; v_call: TRBV18; cdr3_nt: TGTGCCAGCTCACAGACTAGCGGGTACTACGAGCAGTACTTC; cdr3_aa: CASSQTSGYYEQYF
clone_size: .; j_call: TRBJ2-1; d_call: TRBD1; v_call: TRBV2; cdr3_nt: TGTGCCAGCACCCGGGACAGGCAGAGTGAGCAGTTCTTC; cdr3_aa: CASTRDRQSEQFF
clone_size: .; j_call: TRBJ2-1; d_call: TRBD2; v_call: TRBV27; cdr3_nt: TGTGCCAGCAGTACGGGACTAGCGGGTTCCTACAATGAGCAGTTCTTC; cdr3_aa: CASSTGLAGSYNEQFF
clone_size: .; j_call: TRBJ2-2; d_call: TRBD1; v_call: TRBV7-6; cdr3_nt: TGTGCCAGCAGCCCCCCCCTTGGGGGGACAGGGAACACCGGGGAGCTGTTTTTT; cdr3_aa: CASSPPLGGTGNTGELFF
clone_size: .; j_call: TRBJ1-6; d_call: .; v_call: TRBV5-1; cdr3_nt: TGCGCCAGCAGCTTGGCGGACAGAGATAATTCACCCCTCCACTTT; cdr3_aa: CASSLADRDNSPLHF
clone_size: .; j_call: TRBJ1-3; d_call: TRBD1; v_call: TRBV18; cdr3_nt: TGTGCCAGCTCACAGGGACAGGGATCTGGAAACACCATATATTTT; cdr3_aa: CASSQGQGSGNTIYF
clone_size: few; j_call: TRBJ2-7; d_call: TRBD1; v_call: TRBV7-3; cdr3_nt: TGTGCCAGCAGCTTCGACAGGGGGGACGAGCAGTACTTC; cdr3_aa: CASSFDRGDEQYF
clone_size: .; j_call: TRBJ2-1; d_call: TRBD2; v_call: TRBV11-2; cdr3_nt: TGTGCCAGCAGCTTAAGGGCTAGCGGGGGGGGTAATGAGCAGTTCTTC; cdr3_aa: CASSLRASGGGNEQFF
clone_size: .; j_call: TRBJ2-1; d_call: .; v_call: TRBV4-3; cdr3_nt: TGCGCCAGCAGCCAAGGCCGAAGTGGAGATGAGCAGTTCTTC; cdr3_aa: CASSQGRSGDEQFF
clone_size: .; j_call: TRBJ2-7; d_call: .; v_call: TRBV4-3; cdr3_nt: TGCGCCAGCAGCCAAGTCGGCCGGGGAGAACAACGCGAGCAGTACTTC; cdr3_aa: CASSQVGRGEQREQYF
clone_size: .; j_call: TRBJ2-1; d_call: .; v_call: TRBV24-1; cdr3_nt: TGTGCCACCAGTGATTTGGGGCTAAATGAGCAGTTCTTC; cdr3_aa: CATSDLGLNEQFF
clone_size: .; j_call: TRBJ1-2; d_call: .; v_call: TRBV30; cdr3_nt: TGTGCCTGGATACGGGACACCTCGAACTATGGCTACACCTTC; cdr3_aa: CAWIRDTSNYGYTF
clone_size: .; j_call: TRBJ1-4; d_call: TRBD1; v_call: TRBV7-3; cdr3_nt: TGTGCCAGCAGTACCCGGACAGGGTCAGATAATGAAAAACTGTTTTTT; cdr3_aa: CASSTRTGSDNEKLFF
clone_size: .; j_call: TRBJ1-1; d_call: TRBD1; v_call: TRBV6-5; cdr3_nt: TGTGCCAGCAGTCCACTGGGACAGGGGAACACTGAAGCTTTCTTT; cdr3_aa: CASSPLGQGNTEAFF
clone_size: .; j_call: TRBJ2-5; d_call: TRBD2; v_call: TRBV4-2; cdr3_nt: TGTGCCAGCAGCCCGGGGACTAGAAAAGAGACCCAGTACTTC; cdr3_aa: CASSPGTRKETQYF
clone_size: .; j_call: TRBJ2-5; d_call: TRBD1; v_call: TRBV29-1; cdr3_nt: TGCAGCGTTGAGAGGACAGGGGGCGTAGAGACCCAGTACTTC; cdr3_aa: CSVERTGGVETQYF
clone_size: .; j_call: TRBJ2-3; d_call: TRBD1; v_call: TRBV4-2; cdr3_nt: TGTGCCAGCAGCCAATTGGCCCCGGGGTCTCGAACAGGGGAAAACACAGATACGCAGTATTTT; cdr3_aa: CASSQLAPGSRTGENTDTQYF
clone_size: .; j_call: TRBJ2-3; d_call: .; v_call: TRBV24-1; cdr3_nt: TGTGCCACCACGGACCCGGGGACAGATACGCAGTATTTT; cdr3_aa: CATTDPGTDTQYF
clone_size: .; j_call: TRBJ2-5; d_call: TRBD1; v_call: TRBV5-4; cdr3_nt: TGTGCCAGCAGCCCGACAGGGGTAGAGACCCAGTACTTC; cdr3_aa: CASSPTGVETQYF
clone_size: .; j_call: TRBJ2-5; d_call: TRBD1; v_call: TRBV14; cdr3_nt: TGTGCCAGCAGCCAAGCCGGGACAGGGGTCCAAGAGACCCAGTACTTC; cdr3_aa: CASSQAGTGVQETQYF
clone_size: .; j_call: TRBJ2-1; d_call: .; v_call: TRBV11-2; cdr3_nt: TGTGCCAGCAGCTTAGAGGGCAGGGGCCCCTACAATGAGCAGTTCTTC; cdr3_aa: CASSLEGRGPYNEQFF
clone_size: .; j_call: TRBJ1-6; d_call: TRBD1; v_call: TRBV6-5; cdr3_nt: TGTGCCAGCAGTTCTCCCACAGGGGGCCGGTATTCACCCCTCCACTTT; cdr3_aa: CASSSPTGGRYSPLHF
clone_size: .; j_call: TRBJ1-5; d_call: .; v_call: TRBV10-3; cdr3_nt: TGTGCCATCAGTAACGGACACTGGGGCAATCAGCCCCAGCATTTT; cdr3_aa: CAISNGHWGNQPQHF